One sample yielded the 11 T cell receptor beta chains listed below, sequenced in a study of beta chain features in type 1 diabetes. As every portion of the isolated RNA was reverse transcribed, the sequencing read expressed TCRB transcripts. Some clones are missing from TCRdb's copy, which holds only in-frame ones; the method was immunoSEQ multiplex PCR. The table lists about 120,000 clones, 15% to 20% of them singletons. Which antigens these TCRs recognize remains unknown. Study-level points and caveats: When Type 1 diabetes patients were examined, their TCRB CDR3s proved moderately but significantly shorter in all four CD4+ subsets.

The sample consisted of central memory CD4+ T cells from blood. All receptors derive from a man aged 18 to 35 with type 1 diabetes.

This clone was detected only a few times. The chain recombines TRBV10-3 with TRBJ2-7; TRBD2 agrees at 10 bases. This CDR3 region has 15 residues. V lost 4 bases to trimming and J lost 0 bases; unmatched junction nucleotides: 3. Germline V gene lookup returns CDR1 ENHRY and CDR2 SYGVKD. This CDR3 reads CAISVASGSSYEQYF. The DNA for the CDR3 is TGTGCCATCAGTGTTGCTAGCGGGAGCTCCTACGAGCAGTACTTC.

The chain carries TRBV28 and TRBJ1-2; D not certain. Trimming shortened V by 6 bases and J by 7 bases, and 9 bases separated the two germline ends. Germline lookup yields CDR1 MDHEN and CDR2 SYDVKM. This CDR3 spans 11 amino acids. CDR3 coding DNA: TGTGCCAGCAGCTTACCGGGTGGCTACACCTTC. It translates to CASSLPGGYTF.

With respect to this clone: This could be a read error, since a much larger clone is one nucleotide away. This sequence joins TRBV30 and TRBJ1-2; 11 nucleotides agree with TRBD1. The CDR3 runs to 16 residues. Germline V gene data show CDR1 as GTSNPN and CDR2 as SVGIG (reference sequence). The trim removed 0 bases at V and 7 bases at J, leaving 10 bases unmatched. The CDR3 nucleotides read TGTGCCTGGAGTGTACTGCGGGACAGGGGGGCACCTGGCTACACCTTC. This encodes CAWSVLRDRGAPGYTF.

This clone has only a few counts. This chain joins TRBV7-9 and TRBJ1-2; 9 bases are a match to TRBD1. The junction had 7 bases not matched to a gene; V was cut back by 1 base and J by 7 bases. The CDR3 extends over 15 amino acids. Germline V lookup: CDR1 SEHNR, CDR2 FQNEAQ (reference sequence). CDR3 sequence: CASSLVSRDRVGYTF. DNA for the CDR3: TGTGCCAGCAGCTTAGTTTCTCGGGACAGGGTTGGCTACACCTTC. The whole variable domain, filled in from reference TRBV7-9 and TRBJ1-2, reads DTGVSQNPRHKITKRGQNVTFRCDPISEHNRLYWYRQTLGQGPEFLTYFQNEAQLEKSRLLSDRFSAERPKGSFSTLEIQRTEQGDSAMYLCASSLVSRDRVGYTFGSGTRLTVV.

In this sample, this clone turned up a few times. Other DNA sequences within the sample encode an identical CDR3. This CDR3 reads CAWSRGTSGGDEQFF. CDR3 sequence (DNA): TGTGCCTGGAGCCGCGGGACTAGCGGGGGGGATGAGCAGTTCTTC. The chain uses TRBV30 and TRBJ2-1; 16 bases agree with TRBD2. Germline assignment: CDR1 GTSNPN and CDR2 SVGIG (reference sequence). V lost 3 bases to trimming and J lost 8 bases; unmatched junction nucleotides: 4. The CDR3 is 15 residues long.

The rearrangement links TRBV30 to TRBJ2-5, with D unclear. Trimming stripped 0 bases from V and 5 bases from J, with 10 bases between. Germline lookup yields CDR1 GTSNPN and CDR2 SVGIG (reference sequence). The CDR3 extends over 13 amino acids. Here the CDR3 DNA reads TGTGCCTGGAGTGTACGCCATGAGGAGACCCAGTACTTC. Translating gives CAWSVRHEETQYF.

This sequence joins TRBV7-9 and TRBJ1-2; 11 bases align to TRBD1. CDR3 length: 14 amino acids. The germline CDR1 and CDR2 sequences are SEHNR and FQNEAQ (reference sequence). J gave up 8 bases and V 5 bases, and 7 bases lay outside the gene matches. DNA for the CDR3: TGTGCCAGCAGCCGCCGGACAGGGGGCGGGGGCTACACCTTC. Its translation is CASSRRTGGGGYTF.

This chain links TRBV4-3 with TRBJ1-2, with D unclear. The ends were cut back, 4 bases at V and 8 bases at J, with 14 bases in the middle. This CDR3 spans 13 amino acids. Germline lookup yields CDR1 LGHNA and CDR2 YSLEER. The CDR3 nucleotides are TGCGCCAGCAGCCTAACAAACATTGCAGGCTACACCTTC. Translating it yields CASSLTNIAGYTF.

V gene TRBV5-4 combines with J gene TRBJ2-3; a weak D match, TRBD2 (5 bases). The CDR3 is made up of 16 amino acids. The V end was cut by 4 bases, the J end by 2 bases, with 17 bases between. Germline V CDR1 and CDR2: SGHNT, YYREEE (reference sequence). The DNA for the CDR3 is TGTGCCAGCAGCGGCCGCCGGGCGGGTTTCACAGATACGCAGTATTTT. Translated: CASSGRRAGFTDTQYF.

This chain links TRBV28 with TRBJ1-1; 8 bases are shared with TRBD1. Per germline, CDR1 MDHEN and CDR2 SYDVKM. Trimming cost V 4 bases and J 2 bases; bases outside gene matches: 15. The CDR3 has 18 amino acids. The CDR3 DNA reads TGTGCCAGCAGTTCACCTTATGCCGGGGCAGGGGGCAACACTGAAGCTTTCTTT. This gives the protein CASSSPYAGAGGNTEAFF.

This clone appeared once. The rearrangement joins TRBV29-1 to TRBJ2-5; D perhaps matches TRBD2 (6 bases). Trimming cost V 1 base and J 4 bases, with 10 bases left between them. Per germline, CDR1 SQVTM and CDR2 ANQGSEA. CDR3 length: 13 residues. The chain's CDR3 is CSVEGGGAETQYF. CDR3 DNA sequence: TGCAGCGTTGAAGGTGGAGGGGCAGAGACCCAGTACTTC.